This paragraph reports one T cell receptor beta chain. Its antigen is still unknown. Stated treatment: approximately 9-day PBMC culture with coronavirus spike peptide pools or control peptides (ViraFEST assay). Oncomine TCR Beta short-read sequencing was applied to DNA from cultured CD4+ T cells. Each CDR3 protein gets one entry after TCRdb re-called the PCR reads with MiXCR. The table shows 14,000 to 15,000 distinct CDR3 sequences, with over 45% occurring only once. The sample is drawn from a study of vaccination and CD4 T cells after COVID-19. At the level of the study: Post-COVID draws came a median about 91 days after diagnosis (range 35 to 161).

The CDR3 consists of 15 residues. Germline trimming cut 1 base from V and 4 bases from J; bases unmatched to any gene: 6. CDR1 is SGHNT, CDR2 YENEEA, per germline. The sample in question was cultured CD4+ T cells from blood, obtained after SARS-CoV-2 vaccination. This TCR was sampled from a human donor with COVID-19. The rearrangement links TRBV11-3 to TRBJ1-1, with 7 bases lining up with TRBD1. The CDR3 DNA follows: TGTGCCAGCAGCTTAGGGGGACAGCTATTCACTGAAGCTTTCTTT. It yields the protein CASSLGGQLFTEAFF.